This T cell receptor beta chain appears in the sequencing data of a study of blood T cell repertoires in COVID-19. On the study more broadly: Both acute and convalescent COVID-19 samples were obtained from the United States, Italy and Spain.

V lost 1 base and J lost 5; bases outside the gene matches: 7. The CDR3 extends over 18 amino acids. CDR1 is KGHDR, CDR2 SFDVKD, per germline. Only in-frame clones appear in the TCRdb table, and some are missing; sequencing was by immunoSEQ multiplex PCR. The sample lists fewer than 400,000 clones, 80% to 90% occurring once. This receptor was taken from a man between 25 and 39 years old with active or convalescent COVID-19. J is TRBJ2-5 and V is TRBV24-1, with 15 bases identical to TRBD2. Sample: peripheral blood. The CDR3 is CATSDLDGTSGGRETQYF. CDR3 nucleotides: TGTGCCACCAGTGATTTAGATGGGACTAGCGGGGGGCGGGAGACCCAGTACTTC.